These 17 T cell receptor beta chains came from one sample sequenced in a study of early T cells in non-severe SARS-CoV-2 infection. TCRdb ran MiXCR on the 5' RACE reads and lists one entry per CDR3 protein. The sample includes 30,000 to 40,000 distinct CDR3 sequences, roughly 5% of them seen just once. Source material: whole blood. These receptors originate from an adult who was a healthcare worker with PCR-confirmed SARS-CoV-2 infection or an uninfected control (not recorded which).

This clonotype showed up many times. The CDR3: CSAIPVSDSGSTDTQYF. CDR3 in DNA: TGCAGTGCTATCCCCGTTTCGGATAGCGGGAGCACAGATACGCAGTATTTT. The gene calls are TRBV20-1 and TRBJ2-3; 7 positions match TRBD2. This CDR3 spans 17 amino acids. The V and J ends lost 4 bases and 0 bases, in that order; junction bases with no gene match: 13. Germline V gene data show CDR1 as DFQATT and CDR2 as SNEGSKA (reference sequence).

This clonotype showed up many times. The rearrangement links TRBV7-6 to TRBJ1-1; 7 nucleotides align to TRBD1. V shed 5 bases and J 4 bases; nucleotides not matched to a gene: 7. This CDR3 comprises 14 residues. Per germline, CDR1 SGHVS and CDR2 FNYEAQ. The CDR3 spells CASSPGQPFTEAFF. CDR3 DNA: TGTGCCAGCAGCCCGGGACAGCCTTTCACTGAAGCTTTCTTT.

The chain has TRBV7-9 and TRBJ2-7; perhaps D is TRBD1 or TRBD2 (5 bases each). The germline gives CDR1 SEHNR, CDR2 FQNEAQ (reference sequence). The CDR3 loop spans 12 amino acids. V was cut by 5 bases and J by 6 bases, with 11 bases left in between. CDR3: CASSRDGGEQYF. The CDR3 bases are TGTGCCAGCAGCCGGGACGGCGGCGAGCAGTACTTC.

This clonotype was observed at least ten times. The V call is TRBV7-9, the J call TRBJ1-1; TRBD1 matches 7 bases. The trim removed 5 bases at V and 9 bases at J, leaving 6 bases unmatched. The CDR3 is 12 residues long. Germline values: CDR1 SEHNR, CDR2 FQNEAQ (reference sequence). Written as DNA, the CDR3 is TGTGCCAGCAGCCAAGAGGGACAGAAAGCTTTCTTT. It codes for CASSQEGQKAFF.

This clonotype came up many times. The rearrangement links TRBV7-2 to TRBJ2-1, with 13 nucleotides matching TRBD2. V lost 5 bases to trimming and J lost 6 bases; unmatched junction nucleotides: 4. The length of the CDR3 is 15 residues. CDR1 and CDR2 (germline): SGHTA, FQGNSA. The CDR3, as DNA: TGTGCCAGCAGCCGAACTAGCGGGGGGGCCAATGAGCAGTTCTTC. Protein: CASSRTSGGANEQFF.

This clonotype showed up many times. The chain recombines TRBV20-1 with TRBJ1-2; D is uncertain. Germline-derived CDR1 and CDR2 are DFQATT and SNEGSKA (reference sequence). Trimming left V 2 bases short and J 6 bases short, with 16 bases between. The CDR3 is made up of 14 amino acids. The CDR3 protein is CSARPPRGVNGYTF. CDR3 sequence (DNA): TGCAGTGCTAGACCCCCCCGGGGAGTAAATGGCTACACCTTC.

This clonotype was seen many times. This sequence joins TRBV20-1 and TRBJ2-3, with TRBD1 matching 8 bases. The CDR3 totals 15 residues. The junction had 13 bases not matched to a gene; V was cut back by 6 bases and J by 5 bases. The germline gives CDR1 DFQATT, CDR2 SNEGSKA (reference sequence). The CDR3 sequence is CSAFFGTGLQDTQYF. The CDR3 DNA is TGCAGTGCGTTTTTCGGGACAGGTTTGCAAGATACGCAGTATTTT.

The gene calls are TRBV7-3 and TRBJ2-1, with D perhaps given as TRBD1 or TRBD2 (5 bases each). CDR1 and CDR2 (germline): SGHTA, FQGTGA. This CDR3 comprises 16 residues. V was shortened by 0 bases and J by 4 bases, with 13 bases between the two germline ends. The CDR3 coding sequence is TGTGCCAGCAGCTTAACTGGGACGGTAAATTACAATGAGCAGTTCTTC. Its translation is CASSLTGTVNYNEQFF. The full variable domain, rest sourced from reference TRBV7-3 and TRBJ2-1, is GAGVSQTPSNKVTEKGKYVELRCDPISGHTALYWYRQSLGQGPEFLIYFQGTGAADDSGLPNDRFFAVRPEGSVSTLKIQRTERGDSAVYLCASSLTGTVNYNEQFFGPGTRLTVL.

This clonotype was seen at least ten times. The chain has TRBV20-1 and TRBJ2-5; D is unresolved. The CDR3 consists of 10 residues. Between the trimmed V and J ends, which lost 8 bases and 1 base, there was a span of 5 bases. Per the germline V gene, CDR1 is DFQATT and CDR2 is SNEGSKA (reference sequence). CDR3 sequence reads: CSLTQETQYF. CDR3 nucleotide sequence: TGCAGTCTAACCCAAGAGACCCAGTACTTC.

At least ten counts were recorded for this clonotype. The chain couples TRBV19 to TRBJ1-6, with 8 bases lining up with TRBD1. The CDR3 contains 13 residues. Germline V gene lookup returns CDR1 LNHDA and CDR2 SQIVND (reference sequence). V shed 6 bases and J 7 bases; nucleotides not matched to a gene: 2. In nucleotides, the CDR3 is TGTGCCAGTAGAGACAGGGGCAATTCACCCCTCCACTTT. Amino acids: CASRDRGNSPLHF. Drawing the rest from reference TRBV19 and TRBJ1-6, the complete variable domain is DGGITQSPKYLFRKEGQNVTLSCEQNLNHDAMYWYRQDPGQGLRLIYYSQIVNDFQKGDIAEGYSVSREKKESFPLTVTSAQKNPTAFYLCASRDRGNSPLHFGNGTRLTVT.

This clonotype was picked up many times. The chain carries TRBV29-1 and TRBJ1-2, with TRBD1 as a possible D gene (6 bases). CDR1 and CDR2 (germline): SQVTM, ANQGSEA. The CDR3 has 12 amino acids. The V gene lost 5 bases and the J gene lost 3 bases, with 10 bases spanning the gap. CDR3 nucleotides: TGCAGCGTTTCACGGACAGACTATGGCTACACCTTC. Its protein product is CSVSRTDYGYTF.

This clonotype has only a few counts. The V call is TRBV4-1, the J call TRBJ1-1; 9 bases map to TRBD1. Unmatched junction bases numbered 15, after V lost 4 bases and J lost 0 bases. Germline lookup yields CDR1 MGHRA and CDR2 YSYEKL. The CDR3 sequence is 19 residues long. The CDR3 here is CASSLIPGTGQGLNTEAFF. Here the CDR3 DNA reads TGCGCCAGCAGCCTAATACCAGGAACGGGACAGGGCCTGAACACTGAAGCTTTCTTT.

The chain recombines TRBV27 with TRBJ2-7; D is unclear. The CDR3 runs 12 residues. V was trimmed by 3 bases and J by 7 bases, leaving 10 bases between them. Germline CDR1 MNHEY, CDR2 SMNVEV (reference sequence). DNA of the CDR3: TGTGCCAGCAGTTTTAACGGCAGGGAGCAGTACTTC. It codes for CASSFNGREQYF.

This clonotype showed up many times. The chain couples TRBV5-1 to TRBJ2-1; 7 nucleotides match TRBD1. With 0 bases clipped from V and 4 bases from J, the junction kept 4 bases outside the gene matches. The CDR3 consists of 15 residues. Germline lookup yields CDR1 SGHRS and CDR2 YFSETQ. CDR3 coding DNA: TGCGCCAGCAGCTTGGGGGGACAGATTTACAATGAGCAGTTCTTC. Protein sequence: CASSLGGQIYNEQFF.

This clonotype has ten or more counts. The chain couples TRBV5-1 to TRBJ2-2; TRBD1 matches at 8 bases. The CDR3 is 15 residues long. CDR1 SGHRS and CDR2 YFSETQ come from the germline V gene. The V and J ends lost 4 bases and 6 bases, in that order; junction bases with no gene match: 8. CDR3 coding DNA: TGCGCCAGCAGCACGGGACAGGTTCGTTCCGGGGAGCTGTTTTTT. Its protein product is CASSTGQVRSGELFF.

Only a few counts were recorded for this clonotype. Mismatch with germline at one junction end may stem from a read error. CDR3 nucleotides: TGTGCCATGAGTGAGTCGCAGGGCGGGAATTCACCCCTCCACTTT. The encoded protein is CAMSESQGGNSPLHF. J is TRBJ1-6 and V is TRBV10-3; D is possibly TRBD1 (5 bases). This CDR3 spans 15 amino acids. The germline V gene has CDR1 ENHRY and CDR2 SYGVKD.

The rearrangement links TRBV6-2 or TRBV6-3 to TRBJ2-1, with TRBD1 identical over 9 bases. Trimming at V came to 6 bases and at J to 6 bases, leaving 3 bases not matched to a gene. The CDR3 loop spans 13 amino acids. Germline V lookup: CDR1 MNHEY, CDR2 SVGEGT. CDR3 nucleotides: TGTGCCAGCAGCACAGGGGGCCCCAATGAGCAGTTCTTC. The encoded protein is CASSTGGPNEQFF.